Shown below are 26 T cell receptor beta chains from a single sample sequenced in a study of blood T cell repertoires in COVID-19. Sequencing was performed with immunoSEQ multiplex PCR; in TCRdb, only in-frame clones are kept and a portion is missing. The sample has roughly 200,000 clones; approximately 83% are singletons. Material for sequencing was peripheral blood. The source of these receptors is a man aged 55 to 70 with acute or convalescent COVID-19.

The V call is TRBV21-1, the J call TRBJ2-1; the D call of TRBD2 is as the table states it, not checked on the DNA. TRBV21-1 represents a pseudogene. The CDR3 loop spans 10 amino acids. Here the CDR3 reads CAHGINEQFF. Here the CDR3 DNA reads TGCGCCCACGGGATCAATGAGCAGTTCTTC.

This chain links TRBV6-5 with TRBJ1-3; 7 bases align to TRBD1. This CDR3 has 14 amino acids. Per the germline V gene, CDR1 is MNHEY and CDR2 is SVGAGI. V lost 6 bases and J lost 4; bases outside the gene matches: 6. CDR3 nucleotides: TGTGCCAGCAGGCAGACAGGGTACGGAAACACCATATATTTT. Its protein is CASRQTGYGNTIYF.

V is TRBV19 and J is TRBJ1-5, with a possible D match to TRBD1 (6 bases). The CDR3 covers 14 residues. Germline values: CDR1 LNHDA, CDR2 SQIVND (reference sequence). V lost 6 bases and J 4 bases, leaving 13 bases between the germline ends. The CDR3: CASRKDRLNQPQHF. CDR3 in DNA: TGTGCCAGTAGAAAAGACAGGTTAAATCAGCCCCAGCATTTT.

V is TRBV7-3 and J is TRBJ1-6, with 9 bases fitting TRBD1. The V gene end was trimmed by 4 bases and the J gene end by 7 bases; junction bases not matched to a gene: 11. Germline V gene data show CDR1 as SGHTA and CDR2 as FQGTGA. CDR3 length: 17 residues. CDR3 nucleotides: TGTGCCAGCAGCTCGAGAACTACCGGGACAGGGAATTCACCCCTCCACTTT. Translated: CASSSRTTGTGNSPLHF.

This clone showed up just a few times. The chain combines TRBV11-2 with TRBJ2-3, with D hard to call. The germline V gene encodes CDR1 SGHAT and CDR2 FQNNGV. V was trimmed by 5 bases and J by 4 bases, leaving 22 bases between them. The CDR3 loop spans 17 amino acids. CDR3 nucleotide sequence: TGTGCCAGCAGCCTGCCCCATAAACGTTCAACTGCAGATACGCAGTATTTT. The encoded protein is CASSLPHKRSTADTQYF.

The chain uses TRBV28 and TRBJ2-1, with TRBD1 matching over 9 bases. The CDR3 loop spans 13 amino acids. Germline-derived CDR1 and CDR2 are MDHEN and SYDVKM. J lost 5 bases, V lost 6 bases, and 2 bases had no gene match. The CDR3 protein is CASRGQGNNEQFF. The CDR3, as DNA: TGTGCCAGCAGGGGACAGGGCAACAATGAGCAGTTCTTC.

This sequence joins TRBV5-1 and TRBJ2-3, with TRBD2 as a possible D gene (6 bases). Germline CDR1 SGHRS, CDR2 YFSETQ. The ends were cut back, 0 bases at V and 4 bases at J, with 12 bases in the middle. The CDR3 sequence is 15 residues long. The CDR3 protein is CASSLGTEGADTQYF. For the CDR3, the DNA is TGCGCCAGCAGCTTGGGGACGGAGGGAGCAGATACGCAGTATTTT.

CDR3 nucleotides: TGCGCCAGCAGCTTGGTAGCAGGGGGCACCGGGGAGCTGTTTTTT. Translating gives CASSLVAGGTGELFF. The chain combines TRBV5-1 with TRBJ2-2; 7 bases are a match to TRBD1. The CDR3 loop spans 15 amino acids. The germline gives CDR1 SGHRS, CDR2 YFSETQ. V lost 0 bases to trimming and J lost 4 bases; unmatched junction nucleotides: 3.

This sequence joins TRBV9 and TRBJ2-2, with no clear D. The V end was cut by 2 bases, the J end by 4 bases, with 3 bases between. CDR3 size: 12 residues. In germline, CDR1 is SGDLS, CDR2 YYNGEE. The DNA for the CDR3 is TGTGCCAGCAGCGTTAGCACCGGGGAGCTGTTTTTT. Residues: CASSVSTGELFF.

The V gene is TRBV5-5, the J gene TRBJ2-3; TRBD2 might be the D (5 bases). CDR1 SGHKS and CDR2 YYEKEE come from the germline V gene (reference sequence). This CDR3 region has 15 residues. Trimming shortened V by 5 bases and J by 2 bases, and 15 bases separated the two germline ends. In DNA form, the CDR3 reads TGTGCCAGCAGTCCCGGGAACTTTTACACAGATACGCAGTATTTT. This translates into CASSPGNFYTDTQYF.

V usage is TRBV5-1 and J usage is TRBJ2-7; the D gene is possibly TRBD2 (6 bases). V shed 0 bases and J shed 2 bases, with 12 bases lying between them. CDR1 and CDR2 from the germline V gene are SGHRS and YFSETQ. The CDR3 is made up of 15 amino acids. CDR3: CASSLVGDLTYEQYF. The CDR3 DNA reads TGCGCCAGCAGCTTGGTTGGGGACTTAACCTACGAGCAGTACTTC.

The chain uses TRBV7-8 and TRBJ2-1; D unclear. The V and J ends lost 5 bases and 4 bases respectively, with 9 bases between them. Looked up from germline, CDR1 is SGHVS and CDR2 is FQNEAQ. The CDR3 sequence is 13 residues long. CDR3 nucleotides: TGTGCCAGCAGCATAAACAGATACAATGAGCAGTTCTTC. Translated: CASSINRYNEQFF.

This rearrangement joins TRBV15 to TRBJ2-4, with 9 bases lining up with TRBD1. The CDR3 has 20 amino acids. V was pared by 0 bases and J by 0 bases, with 12 bases of the junction left unmatched. Germline V gene lookup returns CDR1 LNHNV and CDR2 YYDKDF (reference sequence). The CDR3 sequence is CATSRDTGTGLALAKNIQYF. Here the CDR3 DNA reads TGTGCCACCAGCAGAGATACCGGGACAGGGTTAGCTTTAGCCAAAAACATTCAGTACTTC.

The chain links TRBV6-5 to TRBJ2-5, with TRBD1 matching over 10 bases. The germline CDR1 and CDR2 sequences are MNHEY and SVGAGI. Trimming at V came to 4 bases and at J to 4 bases, leaving 6 bases not matched to a gene. CDR3 length: 15 amino acids. CDR3 in amino acids: CASSLSDRGRETQYF. The CDR3 region has the DNA TGTGCCAGCAGTTTATCCGACAGGGGGCGAGAGACCCAGTACTTC.

This clone is a singleton in its sample. The chain links TRBV28 to TRBJ2-7; TRBD2 might be the D (7 bases). This CDR3 is built from 13 residues. V lost 2 bases to trimming and J lost 7 bases, with 12 bases between them. The germline CDR1 and CDR2 sequences are MDHEN and SYDVKM. The chain's CDR3 is CASSLRGAEEQYF. The CDR3 DNA reads TGTGCCAGCAGTTTACGGGGGGCGGAAGAGCAGTACTTC.

In this sample, this clone turned up once. J is TRBJ2-5 and V is TRBV28; D possibly corresponds to TRBD2 (5 bases). In germline, CDR1 is MDHEN, CDR2 SYDVKM. V lost 5 bases and J 2 bases, leaving 12 bases between the germline ends. There are 14 residues in the CDR3. The CDR3 here is CASSQKRIQETQYF. The DNA for the CDR3 is TGTGCCAGCAGTCAGAAGCGGATACAAGAGACCCAGTACTTC.

Comment on this clone: The junction shows a germline mismatch at one end, possibly a read error. V usage is TRBV28 and J usage is TRBJ1-3; TRBD1 might be the D (6 bases). The CDR3 totals 17 residues. Germline loops: CDR1 MDHEN, CDR2 SYDVKM. CDR3 sequence reads: CASRPLQTGPSGNTLYF. In DNA form, the CDR3 reads TGTGCCAGCAGACCTTTACAGACAGGCCCCTCTGGAAACACCTTATATTTT.

The chain joins TRBV9 to TRBJ2-1; 9 positions match TRBD1. The V and J ends lost 4 bases and 8 bases, in that order; junction bases with no gene match: 16. The CDR3 spans 17 residues. Germline CDR1 reads SGDLS; CDR2 reads YYNGEE. Here the CDR3 reads CASSRRITRDRDHEQFF. Here the CDR3 DNA reads TGTGCCAGCAGCCGAAGAATTACTCGGGACAGGGACCATGAGCAGTTCTTC.

The chain recombines TRBV7-2 with TRBJ2-1; 10 bases are a match to TRBD1. With V trimmed by 2 bases and J by 7 bases, 5 bases remained unmatched. CDR3 length: 15 amino acids. Germline CDR1 SGHTA, CDR2 FQGNSA. CDR3 in DNA: TGTGCCAGCAGCTTATTACCGGGACAGGGGAATGAGCAGTTCTTC. Translation gives CASSLLPGQGNEQFF. Based on the CDR3 plus reference TRBV7-2 and TRBJ2-1, the full variable domain is GAGVSQSPSNKVTEKGKDVELRCDPISGHTALYWYRQSLGQGLEFLIYFQGNSAPDKSGLPSDRFSAERTGGSVSTLTIQRTQQEDSAVYLCASSLLPGQGNEQFFGPGTRLTVL.

The CDR3 coding sequence is TGTGCCAGCAGCCAAGAGGTTCTAGCGGGGGATCCTACAATTGAGCAGTTCTTC. Its translation is CASSQEVLAGDPTIEQFF. The chain uses TRBV3-1 (or the pseudogene TRBV3-2) and TRBJ2-1; 10 nucleotides line up with TRBD2. Unmatched junction bases numbered 14, after V lost 0 bases and J lost 9 bases. In germline, CDR1 is LGHDT, CDR2 YNNKEL (reference sequence). This CDR3 is built from 18 residues.

The CDR3 sequence is CASSLVGGRQETQYF. CDR3 coding DNA: TGTGCCAGCTCCCTGGTTGGGGGCAGACAAGAGACCCAGTACTTC. V and J are TRBV18 and TRBJ2-5; TRBD1 might be the D (6 bases). The germline gives CDR1 KGHSH, CDR2 LQKENI. V was cut by 6 bases and J by 2 bases, with 16 bases left in between. This CDR3 is built from 15 residues.

CDR3 residues: CASRPTSVNTGELFF. CDR3 nucleotide sequence: TGTGCCAGCAGACCAACTAGCGTAAACACCGGGGAGCTGTTTTTT. The V gene is TRBV2, the J gene TRBJ2-2, with TRBD2 matching over 7 bases. The CDR3 sequence is 15 residues long. Trimming cost V 6 bases and J 2 bases; bases outside gene matches: 6. Per germline, CDR1 SNHLY and CDR2 FYNNEI.

The chain joins TRBV7-2 to TRBJ2-3; TRBD1 is a possible D gene (6 bases). V was shortened by 4 bases and J by 3 bases, with 17 bases between the two germline ends. The CDR3 sequence is 16 residues long. Looked up from germline, CDR1 is SGHTA and CDR2 is FQGNSA. This CDR3 is CASSSPGGVITDTQYF. The CDR3, as DNA: TGTGCCAGCAGCTCCCCTGGGGGCGTAATAACAGATACGCAGTATTTT.

The genes are TRBV2 and TRBJ2-1; D is perhaps TRBD2 (5 bases). The ends were cut back, 7 bases at V and 0 bases at J, with 10 bases in the middle. The CDR3 is made up of 14 amino acids. CDR1 is SNHLY, CDR2 FYNNEI, per germline. The CDR3 DNA reads as TGTGCCAGCAAAGAAGGGAGCTCCTACAATGAGCAGTTCTTC. This sequence encodes CASKEGSSYNEQFF.

V usage is TRBV12-3 or TRBV12-4 and J usage is TRBJ2-5; the D gene is possibly TRBD1 (6 bases). CDR3 length: 13 residues. With 8 bases removed from V and 5 bases from J, the gap between germline ends came to 15 bases. Here the CDR3 reads CASDDRQGETQYF. In DNA form, the CDR3 reads TGTGCCAGCGACGACAGGCAGGGGGAGACCCAGTACTTC.

This chain uses TRBV6-5 with TRBJ2-1; 12 bases agree with TRBD2. Germline CDR1 reads MNHEY; CDR2 reads SVGAGI. The J segment lost 12 bases and the V segment lost 6 bases, leaving 3 bases of the junction unmatched. The CDR3 has 12 residues. CDR3 sequence (DNA): TGTGCCAGCAGAACTAGCGGGAGGCGGCAGTTCTTC. Its protein product is CASRTSGRRQFF.